This TCR beta chain was identified during a study of tissue T cells after allogeneic stem cell transplantation. Regarding the study as a whole: Anatomically similar tissues had similar TCR repertoires within each patient.

In regard to this clone: Its antigen is undetermined. This sequence may be a read error, since a much larger clone differs from it by one base. All gene names here are mouse names. The CDR3 end is not reached by the read, which stops 1 residue before it; the germline J gene fills it in.

Measured with immunoSEQ multiplex PCR; TCRdb has only the in-frame clones, and not every one. This table holds about 7,700 clones, 36% found once. The germline V gene encodes CDR1 KGHPV and CDR2 FQNQEV (reference sequence). V gave up 2 bases and J gave up 7 bases; unmatched junction bases: 3. CDR3 length: 14 amino acids. Time point noted: mouse harvest day 14 after allogeneic transplant. Mouse grafts combined 10^7 T-cell-depleted bone marrow cells with 10^6 splenic CD5+ T cells. The J gene is TRBJ2-7, the V gene TRBV26, with 12 bases that match TRBD1. Sequenced material: skin. The receptor comes from a female BALB/c mouse given C57BL/6 T cells with graft-versus-host disease after an allogeneic hematopoietic cell transplant. The CDR3 reads CASSLGDRGHEQYF. Incomplete CDR3 DNA: TGTGCCAGCAGTCTGGGGGACAGGGGGCACGAACAGTAC.